This T cell receptor beta chain was captured in a study of blood T cell repertoires in COVID-19. Study-level background: PBMCs, B-cell-depleted T cells, or T cells were the source of the cDNA or gDNA that made up the material.

In the source study's methods: Using reference gene primer amplification, nucleated cell counts were estimated. Clones were sequenced by immunoSEQ multiplex PCR, and TCRdb holds only the in-frame ones, with some missing. The V and J calls and clone size were taken over from that table, and D and trimming were inferred from the DNA. The sample yields some 170,000 clones, roughly 84% seen once. The CDR3 runs to 16 residues. In germline, CDR1 is KGHSH, CDR2 LQKENI. V was pared by 2 bases and J by 10 bases, with 18 bases between. The origin of this receptor is a woman aged 80 or over with active or convalescent COVID-19. The J gene is TRBJ1-6, the V gene TRBV18; D call uncertain. Sequenced: peripheral blood. The CDR3 here is CASSPGEGFGGSPLHF. The CDR3 nucleotides read TGTGCCAGCTCACCAGGAGAGGGCTTCGGTGGATCACCCCTCCACTTT.